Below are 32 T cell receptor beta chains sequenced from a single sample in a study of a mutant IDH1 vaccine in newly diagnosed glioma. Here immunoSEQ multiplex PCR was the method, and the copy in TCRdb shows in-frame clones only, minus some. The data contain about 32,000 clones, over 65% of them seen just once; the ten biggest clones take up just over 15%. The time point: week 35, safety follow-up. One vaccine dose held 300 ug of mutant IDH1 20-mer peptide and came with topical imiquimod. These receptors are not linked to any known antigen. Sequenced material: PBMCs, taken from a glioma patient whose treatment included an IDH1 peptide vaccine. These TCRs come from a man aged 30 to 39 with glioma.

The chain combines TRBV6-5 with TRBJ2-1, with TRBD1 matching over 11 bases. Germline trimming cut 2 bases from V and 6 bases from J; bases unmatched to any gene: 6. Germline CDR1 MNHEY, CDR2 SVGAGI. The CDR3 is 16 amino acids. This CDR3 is CASSYSPGTGGNEQFF. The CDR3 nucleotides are TGTGCCAGCAGTTACAGCCCCGGGACAGGGGGCAATGAGCAGTTCTTC.

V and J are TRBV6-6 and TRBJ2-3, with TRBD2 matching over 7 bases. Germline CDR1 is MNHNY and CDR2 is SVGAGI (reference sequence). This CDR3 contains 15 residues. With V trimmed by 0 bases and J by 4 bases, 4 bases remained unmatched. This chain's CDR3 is CASSYSGGSPDTQYF. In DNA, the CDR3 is TGTGCCAGCAGTTACTCGGGCGGGAGTCCAGATACGCAGTATTTT.

CDR3 sequence: CAITMTRTGASNTEAFF. The CDR3 DNA reads TGTGCCATCACCATGACCCGGACAGGGGCTTCGAACACTGAAGCTTTCTTT. V is TRBV10-3 and J is TRBJ1-1, with 9 bases fitting TRBD1. The CDR3 is made up of 17 amino acids. CDR1 ENHRY and CDR2 SYGVKD come from the germline V gene. The ends lost 7 bases at V and 1 base at J; junction bases unmatched: 13.

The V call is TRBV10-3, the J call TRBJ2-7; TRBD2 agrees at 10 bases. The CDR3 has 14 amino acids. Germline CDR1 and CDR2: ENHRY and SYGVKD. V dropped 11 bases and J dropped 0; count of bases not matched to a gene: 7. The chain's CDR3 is CAARTSGFSYEQYF. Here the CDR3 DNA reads TGTGCCGCTCGGACTAGCGGATTCTCCTACGAGCAGTACTTC.

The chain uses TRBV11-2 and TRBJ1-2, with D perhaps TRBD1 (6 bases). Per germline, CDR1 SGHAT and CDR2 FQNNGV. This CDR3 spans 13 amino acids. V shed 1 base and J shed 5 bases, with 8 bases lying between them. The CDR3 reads CASSLGTVYGYTF. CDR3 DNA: TGTGCCAGCAGCTTAGGGACAGTGTATGGCTACACCTTC.

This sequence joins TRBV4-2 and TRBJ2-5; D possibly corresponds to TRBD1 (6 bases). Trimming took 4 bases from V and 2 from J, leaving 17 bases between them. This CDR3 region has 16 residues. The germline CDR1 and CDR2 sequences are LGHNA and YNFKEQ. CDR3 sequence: CASSPYLGQPQETQYF. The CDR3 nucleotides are TGTGCCAGCAGCCCGTATCTGGGACAACCTCAAGAGACCCAGTACTTC.

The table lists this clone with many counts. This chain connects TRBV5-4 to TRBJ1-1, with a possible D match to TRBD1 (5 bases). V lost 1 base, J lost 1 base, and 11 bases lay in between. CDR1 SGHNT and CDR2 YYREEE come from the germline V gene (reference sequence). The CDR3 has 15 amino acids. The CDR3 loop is CASSLRKRGNTEAFF. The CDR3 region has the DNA TGTGCCAGCAGCTTGAGAAAAAGGGGGAACACTGAAGCTTTCTTT.

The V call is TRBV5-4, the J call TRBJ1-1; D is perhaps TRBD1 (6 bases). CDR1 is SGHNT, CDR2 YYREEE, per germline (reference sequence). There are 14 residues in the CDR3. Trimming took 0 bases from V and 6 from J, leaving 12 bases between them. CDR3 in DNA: TGTGCCAGCAGCTTGGGGTCAGGGGAGGCTGAAGCTTTCTTT. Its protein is CASSLGSGEAEAFF.

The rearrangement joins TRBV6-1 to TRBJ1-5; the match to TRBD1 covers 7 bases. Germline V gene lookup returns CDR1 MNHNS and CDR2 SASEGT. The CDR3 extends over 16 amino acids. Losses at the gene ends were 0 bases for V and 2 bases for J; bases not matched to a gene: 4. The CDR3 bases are TGTGCCAGCAGTGAAGCCGTGGGGACAGGCAATCAGCCCCAGCATTTT. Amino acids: CASSEAVGTGNQPQHF.

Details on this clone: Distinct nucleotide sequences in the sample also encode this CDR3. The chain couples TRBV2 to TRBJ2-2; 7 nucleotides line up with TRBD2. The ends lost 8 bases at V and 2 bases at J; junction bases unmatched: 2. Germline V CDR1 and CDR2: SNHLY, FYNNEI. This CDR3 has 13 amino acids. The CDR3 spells CASRGGNTGELFF. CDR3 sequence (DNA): TGTGCCAGCCGCGGGGGTAACACCGGGGAGCTGTTTTTT.

In DNA form, the CDR3 reads TGTGCCTGGAGACGCCTAAGGACGCCGAATGGGTATGGCTACACCTTC. Protein sequence: CAWRRLRTPNGYGYTF. The rearrangement joins TRBV30 to TRBJ1-2; D gene unclear. Between the trimmed V and J ends, which lost 3 bases and 5 bases, there was a span of 22 bases. The CDR3 contains 16 residues. In germline, CDR1 is GTSNPN, CDR2 SVGIG (reference sequence).

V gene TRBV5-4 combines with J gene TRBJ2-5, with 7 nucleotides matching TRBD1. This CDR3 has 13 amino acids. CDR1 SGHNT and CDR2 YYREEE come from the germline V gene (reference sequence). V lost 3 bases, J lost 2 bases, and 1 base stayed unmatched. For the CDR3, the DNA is TGTGCCAGCAGCTGGACAGGTCAAGAGACCCAGTACTTC. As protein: CASSWTGQETQYF.

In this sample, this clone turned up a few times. Written as DNA, the CDR3 is TGTGCCAGTAGTATCAACAGGAACACCGGGGAGCTGTTTTTT. Protein: CASSINRNTGELFF. The V and J genes are TRBV19 and TRBJ2-2; D gene ambiguous. Between the trimmed V and J ends, which lost 3 bases and 1 base, there was a span of 6 bases. This CDR3 is built from 14 residues. The V gene's germline CDR1 is LNHDA and CDR2 SQIVND (reference sequence).

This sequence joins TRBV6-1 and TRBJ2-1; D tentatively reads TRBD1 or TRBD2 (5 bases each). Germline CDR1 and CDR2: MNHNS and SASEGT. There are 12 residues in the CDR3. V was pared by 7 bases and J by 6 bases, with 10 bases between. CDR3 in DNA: TGTGCCAGCATGGGGGTAGTCAATGAGCAGTTCTTC. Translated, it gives CASMGVVNEQFF.

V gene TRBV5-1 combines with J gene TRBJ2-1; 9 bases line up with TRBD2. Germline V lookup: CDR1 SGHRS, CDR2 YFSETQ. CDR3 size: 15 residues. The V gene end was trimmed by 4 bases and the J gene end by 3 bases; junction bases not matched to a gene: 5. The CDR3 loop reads CASSPGLALYNEQFF. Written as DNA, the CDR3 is TGCGCCAGCAGCCCCGGACTAGCGCTCTACAATGAGCAGTTCTTC.

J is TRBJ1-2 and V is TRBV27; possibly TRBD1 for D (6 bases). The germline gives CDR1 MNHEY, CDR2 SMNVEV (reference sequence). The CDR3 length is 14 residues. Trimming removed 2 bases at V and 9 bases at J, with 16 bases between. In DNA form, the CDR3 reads TGTGCCAGCAGTTTAGGGGGCGCGATCAAGAGCTACACCTTC. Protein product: CASSLGGAIKSYTF.

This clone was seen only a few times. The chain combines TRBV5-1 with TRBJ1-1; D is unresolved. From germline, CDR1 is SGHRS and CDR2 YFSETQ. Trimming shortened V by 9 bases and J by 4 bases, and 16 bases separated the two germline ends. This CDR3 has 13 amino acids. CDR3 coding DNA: TGCGCCACCCAGAGGGAGCCAAGCACTGAAGCTTTCTTT. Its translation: CATQREPSTEAFF.

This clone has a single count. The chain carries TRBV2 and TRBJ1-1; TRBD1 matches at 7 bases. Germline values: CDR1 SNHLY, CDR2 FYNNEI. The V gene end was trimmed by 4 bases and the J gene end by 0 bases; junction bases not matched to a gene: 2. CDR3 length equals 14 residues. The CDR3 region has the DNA TGTGCCAGCAGTGGACAGGGTGTGAACACTGAAGCTTTCTTT. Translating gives CASSGQGVNTEAFF.

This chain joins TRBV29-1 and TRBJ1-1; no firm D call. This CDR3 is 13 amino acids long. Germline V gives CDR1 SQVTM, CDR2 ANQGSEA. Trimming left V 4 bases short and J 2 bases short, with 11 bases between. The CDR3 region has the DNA TGCAGCGTTGTTTCACCGGGAAACACTGAAGCTTTCTTT. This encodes CSVVSPGNTEAFF.

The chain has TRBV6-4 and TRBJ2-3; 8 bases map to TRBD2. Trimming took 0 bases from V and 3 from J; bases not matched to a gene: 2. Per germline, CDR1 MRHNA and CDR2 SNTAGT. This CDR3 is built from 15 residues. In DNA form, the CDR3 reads TGTGCCAGCAGTGACTCCGAGCGGGGGACAGATACGCAGTATTTT. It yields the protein CASSDSERGTDTQYF.

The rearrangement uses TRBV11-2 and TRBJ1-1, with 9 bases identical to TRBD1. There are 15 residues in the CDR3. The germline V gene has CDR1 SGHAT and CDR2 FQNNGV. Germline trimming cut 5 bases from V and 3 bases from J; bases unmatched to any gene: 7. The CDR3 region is CASSALTGGDTEAFF. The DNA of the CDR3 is TGTGCCAGCAGCGCCTTGACAGGGGGAGACACTGAAGCTTTCTTT.

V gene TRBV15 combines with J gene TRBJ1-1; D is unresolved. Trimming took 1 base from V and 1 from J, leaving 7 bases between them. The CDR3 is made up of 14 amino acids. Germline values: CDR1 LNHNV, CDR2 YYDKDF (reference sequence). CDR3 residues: CATSRGRENTEAFF. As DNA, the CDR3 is TGTGCCACCAGCAGAGGACGGGAGAACACTGAAGCTTTCTTT.

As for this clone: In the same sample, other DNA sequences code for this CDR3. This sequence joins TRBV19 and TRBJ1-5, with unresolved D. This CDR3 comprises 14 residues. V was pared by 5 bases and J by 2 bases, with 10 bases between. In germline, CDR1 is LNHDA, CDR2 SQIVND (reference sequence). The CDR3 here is CASSRPGGNQPQHF. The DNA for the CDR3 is TGTGCCAGTAGTCGACCTGGAGGCAATCAGCCCCAGCATTTT.

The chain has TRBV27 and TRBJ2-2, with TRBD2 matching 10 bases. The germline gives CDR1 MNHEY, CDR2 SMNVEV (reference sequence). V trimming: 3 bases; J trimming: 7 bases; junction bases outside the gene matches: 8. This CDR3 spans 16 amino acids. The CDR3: CASSFTSGTPNGELFF. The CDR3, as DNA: TGTGCCAGCAGTTTTACTAGCGGGACCCCTAACGGGGAGCTGTTTTTT.

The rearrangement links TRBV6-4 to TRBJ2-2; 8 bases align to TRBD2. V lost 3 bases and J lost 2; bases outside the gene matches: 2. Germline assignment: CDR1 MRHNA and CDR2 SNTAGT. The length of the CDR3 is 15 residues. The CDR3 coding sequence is TGTGCCAGCAGTGAACTAGCGGAAAACACCGGGGAGCTGTTTTTT. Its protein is CASSELAENTGELFF.

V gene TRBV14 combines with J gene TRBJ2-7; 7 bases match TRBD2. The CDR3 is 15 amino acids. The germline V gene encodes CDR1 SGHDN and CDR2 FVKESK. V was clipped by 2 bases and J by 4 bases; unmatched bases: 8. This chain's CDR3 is CASSQLWEGRYEQYF. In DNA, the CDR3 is TGTGCCAGCAGCCAATTGTGGGAGGGCCGTTACGAGCAGTACTTC.

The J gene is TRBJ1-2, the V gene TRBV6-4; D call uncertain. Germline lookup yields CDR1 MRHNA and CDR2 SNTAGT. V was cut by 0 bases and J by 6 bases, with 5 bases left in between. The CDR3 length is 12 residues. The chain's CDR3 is CASSDSGHGYTF. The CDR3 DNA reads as TGTGCCAGCAGTGACTCCGGCCATGGCTACACCTTC.

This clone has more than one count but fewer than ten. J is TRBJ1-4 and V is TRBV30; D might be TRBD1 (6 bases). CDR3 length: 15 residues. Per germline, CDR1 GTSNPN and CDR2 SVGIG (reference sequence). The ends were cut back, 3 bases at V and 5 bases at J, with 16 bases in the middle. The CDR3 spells CAWSPGGTSNEKLFF. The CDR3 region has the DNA TGTGCCTGGAGCCCTGGGGGCACCTCGAATGAAAAACTGTTTTTT.

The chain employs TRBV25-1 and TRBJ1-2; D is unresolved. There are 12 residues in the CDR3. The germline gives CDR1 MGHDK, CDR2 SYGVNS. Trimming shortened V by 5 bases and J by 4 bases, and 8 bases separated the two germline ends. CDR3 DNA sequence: TGTGCCAGCAGTCTGGGTAGCTATGGCTACACCTTC. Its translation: CASSLGSYGYTF.

The CDR3, as DNA: TGTGCCAGCAGCTTGGCGACAGACTTTAATTCACCCCTCCACTTT. Its translation is CASSLATDFNSPLHF. This rearrangement joins TRBV6-5 to TRBJ1-6; D may be TRBD1 (5 bases). The germline CDR1 and CDR2 sequences are MNHEY and SVGAGI. The germline V and J ends were trimmed by 6 bases and 6 bases, with 15 bases remaining between them. The CDR3 sequence is 15 residues long.

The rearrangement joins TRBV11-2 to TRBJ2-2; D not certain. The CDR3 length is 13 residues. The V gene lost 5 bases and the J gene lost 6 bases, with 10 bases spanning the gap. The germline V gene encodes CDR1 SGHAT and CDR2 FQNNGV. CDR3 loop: CASSREGPGELFF. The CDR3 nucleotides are TGTGCCAGCAGCCGAGAAGGTCCCGGGGAGCTGTTTTTT. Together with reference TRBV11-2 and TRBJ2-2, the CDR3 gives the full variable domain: EAGVAQSPRYKIIEKRQSVAFWCNPISGHATLYWYQQILGQGPKLLIQFQNNGVVDDSQLPKDRFSAERLKGVDSTLKIQPAKLEDSAVYLCASSREGPGELFFGEGSRLTVL.

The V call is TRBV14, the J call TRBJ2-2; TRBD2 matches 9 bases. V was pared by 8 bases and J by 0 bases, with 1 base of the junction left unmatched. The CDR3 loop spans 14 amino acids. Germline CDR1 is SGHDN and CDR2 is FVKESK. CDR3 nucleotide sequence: TGTGCCAGCGGGACTAGCCCGAACACCGGGGAGCTGTTTTTT. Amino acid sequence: CASGTSPNTGELFF.